What follows are 30 T cell receptor beta chains derived from one specimen sequenced in a study of blood T cell repertoires in COVID-19. Generated by immunoSEQ multiplex PCR, the TCRdb table keeps only in-frame clones and is missing some. The table lists 200,000 to 300,000 clones, around four fifths of them singletons. What was sequenced was PBMCs or T cells enriched from blood (not recorded which). The receptors derive from a woman between 40 and 55 years old who had been exposed to COVID-19.

The rearrangement joins TRBV18 to TRBJ1-1; D may be TRBD1 (5 bases). Per germline, CDR1 KGHSH and CDR2 LQKENI. The V and J ends lost 6 bases and 1 base respectively, with 12 bases between them. The CDR3 spans 14 residues. The CDR3 DNA is TGTGCCAGCTCGCTCAGGGAGGAGAACACTGAAGCTTTCTTT. Translation gives CASSLREENTEAFF.

The V call is TRBV9, the J call TRBJ2-7; 13 nucleotides match TRBD2. The CDR3 extends over 13 amino acids. With V trimmed by 3 bases and J by 6 bases, 0 bases remained unmatched. Germline V gives CDR1 SGDLS, CDR2 YYNGEE. The CDR3 region has the DNA TGTGCCAGCAGCGGACTAGCGGGGGGCGAGCAGTACTTC. Residues: CASSGLAGGEQYF. The variable domain in full, completed from reference TRBV9 and TRBJ2-7, reads DSGVTQTPKHLITATGQRVTLRCSPRSGDLSVYWYQQSLDQGLQFLIQYYNGEERAKGNILERFSAQQFPDLHSELNLSSLELGDSALYFCASSGLAGGEQYFGPGTRLTVT.

This rearrangement joins TRBV5-4 to TRBJ2-6; 9 nucleotides agree with TRBD2. From germline, CDR1 is SGHNT and CDR2 YYREEE (reference sequence). V was pared by 0 bases and J by 3 bases, with 7 bases of the junction left unmatched. This CDR3 contains 18 residues. CDR3 in amino acids: CASSLAGGGALGANVLTF. Written as DNA, the CDR3 is TGTGCCAGCAGCTTGGCTGGCGGGGGGGCCCTTGGGGCCAACGTCCTGACTTTC.

In its sample, this clone was seen a few times. The chain is built from TRBV5-4 and TRBJ2-2, with 9 bases fitting TRBD1. With 3 bases clipped from V and 5 bases from J, the junction kept 8 bases outside the gene matches. Germline CDR1 is SGHNT and CDR2 is YYREEE (reference sequence). The CDR3 sequence is 16 residues long. Written as DNA, the CDR3 is TGTGCCAGCAGCTGGGGACGGACAGGGGCAACCGGGGAGCTGTTTTTT. Its protein product is CASSWGRTGATGELFF. The variable domain in full, with the rest retrieved from reference TRBV5-4 and TRBJ2-2, is ETGVTQSPTHLIKTRGQQVTLRCSSQSGHNTVSWYQQALGQGPQFIFQYYREEENGRGNFPPRFSGLQFPNYSSELNVNALELDDSALYLCASSWGRTGATGELFFGEGSRLTVL.

The sample holds one count of this clone. The chain is built from TRBV6-2 or TRBV6-3 and TRBJ2-1; 9 bases are shared with TRBD2. The V and J ends lost 2 bases and 5 bases, in that order; junction bases with no gene match: 7. Germline CDR1 is MNHEY and CDR2 is SVGEGT. This CDR3 is built from 16 residues. CDR3 bases: TGTGCCAGCAGTTACGCAGCCGGCGGGGGGGACAATGAGCAGTTCTTC. Protein sequence: CASSYAAGGGDNEQFF.

This sequence joins TRBV14 and TRBJ1-1; 7 bases are a match to TRBD1. The CDR3 has 14 residues. The junction had 9 bases not matched to a gene; V was cut back by 5 bases and J by 6 bases. The V gene's germline CDR1 is SGHDN and CDR2 FVKESK. The CDR3 DNA reads TGTGCCAGCAGCAGAGACAGGGTGAGGCCTGAAGCTTTCTTT. It specifies CASSRDRVRPEAFF.

In the case of this clone: The junction and the germline gene differ at one end; a read error may be behind it. The genes are TRBV27 and TRBJ2-7; perhaps TRBD2 as D (6 bases). The CDR3 loop spans 15 amino acids. The germline CDR1 and CDR2 sequences are MNHEY and SMNVEV (reference sequence). CDR3 sequence: CASSVSGYQRDEQYF. The CDR3 region has the DNA TGTGCCAGCAGTGTATCAGGGTACCAGCGGGACGAGCAGTACTTC.

The chain links TRBV12-3 or TRBV12-4 to TRBJ1-4, with no clear D. This CDR3 region has 11 residues. V was cut by 3 bases and J by 16 bases, with 12 bases left in between. The CDR3 spells CASSFGGYRFF. Here the CDR3 DNA reads TGTGCCAGCAGTTTTGGAGGGTACCGGTTTTTT.

The V call is TRBV7-2, the J call TRBJ2-5; D gene uncertain. The germline CDR1 and CDR2 sequences are SGHTA and FQGNSA. The V end lost 1 base, the J end lost 5 bases, and 8 bases lay between the germline ends. CDR3 size: 13 residues. CDR3 region: CASSLGLSETQYF. The CDR3 DNA reads as TGTGCCAGCAGCTTAGGTCTCTCGGAGACCCAGTACTTC. Together with reference TRBV7-2 and TRBJ2-5, the CDR3 gives the full variable domain: GAGVSQSPSNKVTEKGKDVELRCDPISGHTALYWYRQSLGQGLEFLIYFQGNSAPDKSGLPSDRFSAERTGGSVSTLTIQRTQQEDSAVYLCASSLGLSETQYFGPGTRLLVL.

The chain links TRBV9 to TRBJ1-4; D is ambiguous. Germline lookup yields CDR1 SGDLS and CDR2 YYNGEE. The CDR3 loop spans 13 amino acids. Between the trimmed V and J ends, which lost 3 bases and 8 bases, there was a span of 11 bases. CDR3 sequence (DNA): TGTGCCAGCAGCGCCCCCATCGAGGAAAAACTGTTTTTT. The encoded protein is CASSAPIEEKLFF.

V is TRBV19 and J is TRBJ1-4; TRBD1 might be the D (6 bases). The CDR3 covers 14 residues. V shed 5 bases and J shed 8 bases, with 15 bases lying between them. Looked up from germline, CDR1 is LNHDA and CDR2 is SQIVND (reference sequence). This CDR3 is CASSPVQGWEKLFF. In DNA form, the CDR3 reads TGTGCCAGTAGTCCCGTACAGGGATGGGAAAAACTGTTTTTT.

This clone showed up just once. This chain connects TRBV5-6 to TRBJ1-1, with 9 nucleotides matching TRBD1. J lost 6 bases, V lost 4 bases, and 7 bases had no gene match. CDR1 SGHDT and CDR2 YYEEEE come from the germline V gene. This CDR3 has 14 amino acids. In DNA form, the CDR3 reads TGTGCCAGCAGCCGGGGACAGGGTGTCGCTGAAGCTTTCTTT. It encodes CASSRGQGVAEAFF. Using reference TRBV5-6 and TRBJ1-1 for the parts outside the CDR3, the full variable domain is DAGVTQSPTHLIKTRGQQVTLRCSPKSGHDTVSWYQQALGQGPQFIFQYYEEEERQRGNFPDRFSGHQFPNYSSELNVNALLLGDSALYLCASSRGQGVAEAFFGQGTRLTVV.

This clone was picked up a small number of times. V usage is TRBV28 and J usage is TRBJ1-2, with D perhaps TRBD1 (5 bases). This CDR3 is 16 amino acids long. The V end was cut by 3 bases, the J end by 8 bases, with 22 bases between. Germline V CDR1 and CDR2: MDHEN, SYDVKM. CDR3 DNA: TGTGCCAGCAGTTTCCGGACCTCTCAAAGCCGGGGGGGCTACACCTTC. Protein: CASSFRTSQSRGGYTF.

The CDR3 DNA reads as TGCGCCAGCAGCCCCGACAACCAGAACACTGAAGCTTTCTTT. It specifies CASSPDNQNTEAFF. The chain is built from TRBV5-1 and TRBJ1-1; D is unresolved. There are 14 residues in the CDR3. The V gene's germline CDR1 is SGHRS and CDR2 YFSETQ. V lost 4 bases to trimming and J lost 1 base, with 11 bases between them.

The chain recombines TRBV7-6 with TRBJ2-1; TRBD2 matches 11 bases. V shed 1 base, J shed 10 bases, and the junction held 9 bases outside the gene matches. Germline CDR1 is SGHVS and CDR2 is FNYEAQ. The CDR3 totals 16 residues. Here the CDR3 DNA reads TGTGCCAGCAGCTTAGTGAGTCTAGCGGGGGGACGGGAGCAGTTCTTC. As protein: CASSLVSLAGGREQFF.

The gene calls are TRBV7-8 and TRBJ1-1; no definite D call. There are 10 residues in the CDR3. The germline V gene encodes CDR1 SGHVS and CDR2 FQNEAQ. V was pared by 5 bases and J by 11 bases, with 9 bases between. In nucleotides, the CDR3 is TGTGCCAGCAGCCCCCCCGGTGCTTTCTTT. Protein sequence: CASSPPGAFF. Full variable domain (outside the CDR3, taken from reference TRBV7-8 and TRBJ1-1): GAGVSQSPRYKVAKRGQDVALRCDPISGHVSLFWYQQALGQGPEFLTYFQNEAQLDKSGLPSDRFFAERPEGSVSTLKIQRTQQEDSAVYLCASSPPGAFFGQGTRLTVV.

The rearrangement uses TRBV28 and TRBJ2-7; 9 positions agree with TRBD1. There are 14 residues in the CDR3. J lost 6 bases, V lost 10 bases, and 13 bases had no gene match. CDR1 MDHEN and CDR2 SYDVKM come from the germline V gene. Written as DNA, the CDR3 is TGTGCCACCTATGAGGACAGGGGTGTGTGCGAGCAGTACTTC. It encodes CATYEDRGVCEQYF. The full variable domain, its missing parts supplied by reference TRBV28 and TRBJ2-7, is DVKVTQSSRYLVKRTGEKVFLECVQDMDHENMFWYRQDPGLGLRLIYFSYDVKMKEKGDIPEGYSVSREKKERFSLILESASTNQTSMYLCATYEDRGVCEQYFGPGTRLTVT.

The chain uses TRBV10-2 and TRBJ1-4; maybe TRBD1 (6 bases). Germline V gene sequence: CDR1 WSHSY, CDR2 SAAADI. Between the trimmed V and J ends, which lost 0 bases and 7 bases, there was a span of 15 bases. This CDR3 region has 16 residues. CDR3 protein: CASSESEGGSGEKLFF. The DNA of the CDR3 is TGCGCCAGCAGTGAGTCGGAAGGGGGTAGTGGTGAAAAACTGTTTTTT.

The chain combines TRBV7-6 with TRBJ2-7; no definite D call. The V gene lost 4 bases and the J gene lost 0 bases, with 10 bases spanning the gap. The CDR3 totals 14 residues. In germline, CDR1 is SGHVS, CDR2 FNYEAQ. The CDR3 is CASSSNGGSYEQYF. The CDR3 nucleotides are TGTGCCAGCAGCTCGAACGGTGGCTCCTACGAGCAGTACTTC.

The rearrangement joins TRBV30 to TRBJ1-2; D possibly corresponds to TRBD1 (5 bases). The CDR3 length is 13 residues. Trimming took 3 bases from V and 5 from J, leaving 13 bases between them. In germline, CDR1 is GTSNPN, CDR2 SVGIG (reference sequence). The CDR3 region is CAWSTSQGYGYTF. The CDR3 nucleotides read TGTGCCTGGAGCACGTCTCAGGGTTATGGCTACACCTTC. Full variable domain (missing parts from reference TRBV30 and TRBJ1-2): SQTIHQWPATLVQPVGSPLSLECTVEGTSNPNLYWYRQAAGRGLQLLFYSVGIGQISSEVPQNLSASRPQDRQFILSSKKLLLSDSGFYLCAWSTSQGYGYTFGSGTRLTVV.

This clone was found once. This chain connects TRBV18 to TRBJ1-4, with TRBD1 identical over 7 bases. The ends lost 2 bases at V and 5 bases at J; junction bases unmatched: 5. The CDR3 loop spans 15 amino acids. Germline V CDR1 and CDR2: KGHSH, LQKENI. The CDR3 spells CASSPGGQPNEKLFF. For the CDR3, the DNA is TGTGCCAGCTCACCAGGGGGACAGCCCAATGAAAAACTGTTTTTT.

The chain has TRBV7-2 and TRBJ1-4; D unclear. CDR1 is SGHTA, CDR2 FQGNSA, per germline. V lost 1 base and J lost 0, with 12 bases in between. This CDR3 contains 17 residues. CDR3 loop: CASSLVGGRPTNEKLFF. The CDR3 DNA is TGTGCCAGCAGCTTAGTAGGAGGGCGGCCAACTAATGAAAAACTGTTTTTT.

The V call is TRBV12-3 or TRBV12-4, the J call TRBJ2-1; no clear D. The CDR3 runs to 11 residues. Trimming cost V 1 base and J 10 bases, with 5 bases left between them. CDR3 in DNA: TGTGCCAGCAGTTTAGGTCTGGAGCAGTTCTTC. It translates to CASSLGLEQFF.

J is TRBJ2-1 and V is TRBV21-1; TRBD1 was called by the table and not checked on the DNA. TRBV21-1 is a recognized pseudogene. The CDR3 length is 16 residues. The CDR3 spells CASSLPDSRSYNEQFF. CDR3 bases: TGTGCCAGCAGCCTCCCGGACAGCCGCTCCTACAATGAGCAGTTCTTC.

The chain carries TRBV7-9 and TRBJ1-3; the D is unclear. Germline loops: CDR1 SEHNR, CDR2 FQNEAQ (reference sequence). The CDR3 totals 11 residues. The V end was cut by 6 bases, the J end by 4 bases, with 4 bases between. In nucleotides, the CDR3 is TGTGCCAGCAGTGTAGGAAACACCATATATTTT. Translating it yields CASSVGNTIYF.

This chain uses TRBV29-1 with TRBJ2-7; 10 bases map to TRBD1. CDR1 and CDR2 from the germline V gene are SQVTM and ANQGSEA. The ends lost 6 bases at V and 9 bases at J; junction bases unmatched: 2. The CDR3 covers 10 residues. The CDR3 DNA is TGCAGCGTCGGGGACAGGGGGCAGTACTTC. Translated, it gives CSVGDRGQYF.

V usage is TRBV3-1 (or the pseudogene TRBV3-2) and J usage is TRBJ1-2, with D perhaps TRBD1 (6 bases). This CDR3 spans 17 amino acids. V lost 3 bases to trimming and J lost 3 bases, with 20 bases between them. Germline values: CDR1 LGHDT, CDR2 YNNKEL (reference sequence). The CDR3 protein is CASSQGLLQGSDYGYTF. The CDR3 region has the DNA TGTGCCAGCAGCCAGGGGTTATTACAGGGTTCTGACTATGGCTACACCTTC.

This clone was counted a single time. V usage is TRBV7-9 and J usage is TRBJ1-4, with 7 bases aligning to TRBD1. Unmatched junction bases numbered 6, after V lost 5 bases and J lost 6 bases. Germline V lookup: CDR1 SEHNR, CDR2 FQNEAQ (reference sequence). This CDR3 contains 14 residues. The CDR3 DNA reads as TGTGCCAGCAGCCGGGTCAGGGGGGATGAAAAACTGTTTTTT. Residues: CASSRVRGDEKLFF.

This CDR3 is CASSLQGGSGGELFF. The CDR3 nucleotides are TGTGCCAGCAGCTTACAGGGAGGCAGCGGCGGGGAGCTGTTTTTT. This chain links TRBV7-9 with TRBJ2-2, with D tentatively TRBD2 (6 bases). The V gene lost 2 bases and the J gene lost 7 bases, with 14 bases spanning the gap. CDR3 length equals 15 residues. Germline V lookup: CDR1 SEHNR, CDR2 FQNEAQ (reference sequence).

This clone was picked up a small number of times. The CDR3 is CASSGPGQEKLFF. The DNA for the CDR3 is TGTGCCAGCAGTGGACCGGGACAAGAAAAACTGTTTTTT. The chain has TRBV12-3 or TRBV12-4 and TRBJ1-4; a possible D gene is TRBD1 (6 bases). The CDR3 is 13 residues long. The V gene lost 5 bases and the J gene lost 8 bases, with 12 bases spanning the gap.